This T cell receptor beta chain derives from a study of Ad26.COV2.S vaccination and SARS-CoV-2 variants. Findings and caveats of the study: CD8+ and CD4+ T cells specific for spike reportedly responded with substantial breadth after vaccination. Vaccinees showed greater spike-specific TCR breadth than placebo recipients. Total T cell responses may have been underestimated by the TCR breadth and depth analyses. Across vaccine and placebo recipients, the breadth of non-spike TCRs was similar.

Worth noting for this clone: What it binds is unknown.

Trimming cost V 2 bases and J 3 bases, with 11 bases left between them. CDR1 and CDR2 (germline): MNHEY, SMNVEV (reference sequence). CDR3 size: 15 residues. Repertoires were generated with immunoSEQ multiplex PCR, while TCRdb's copy carries only in-frame clones and drops some. The repertoire holds more than 150,000 clones, with roughly 87% as singletons. V usage is TRBV27 and J usage is TRBJ2-1; tentative D call: TRBD2 (6 bases). This TCR derives from a human donor who had recovered from COVID-19. Sequencing used peripheral blood, obtained after recovery from COVID-19. The chain's CDR3 is CASSLAGLYYNEQFF. Written as DNA, the CDR3 is TGTGCCAGCAGTTTAGCGGGATTGTACTACAATGAGCAGTTCTTC.